This note documents a single T cell receptor (beta chain) sequence. Its antigen is unknown. Qualities for individual bases were not recorded, and no much larger clone is one base off. The sample carries other DNA sequences with the same CDR3. CDR1 and CDR2 are read off the germline V gene as LGHNA and YSLEER. From the cysteine through the phenylalanine, the CDR3 covers 13 amino acids. Just the 39-base CDR3 DNA is kept, in frame starting at base 1. V is shortened by 1 base, J by 4 bases, and the region joining them spans 7 bases. The collaborating institutions used their own protocols to collect whole blood in K2EDTA tubes. For TCRbeta analysis, collaborator samples were shipped as frozen whole blood, as isolated PBMCs, or as DNA extracted from either sample type. The sample comes from a study of blood T cell repertoires in COVID-19 (dated by TCRdb to 2018 to 2020). Background for the entire study: Collaborator samples came from the United States, Italy and Spain and covered acute and convalescent phases of COVID-19. The material from the prospective study consisted of cDNA or gDNA derived from T cells, B-cell-depleted T cells, or PBMCs. Samples were obtained from the ongoing ImmuneRACE study (first 160 participants) and from 1,254 subjects provided by 6 global collaborators. The repertoires were released in a freely available public database intended as a resource for research on the immune response to SARS-CoV-2. Deeply sampled blood TCRbeta repertoires from subjects exposed to, actively infected with, or recovered from COVID-19 were included in the dataset. Where available, HLA class I and class II types were obtained from metadata supplied by the sample provider rather than from assay-based typing. A de-identified subject ID, COVID-19 status, age in years and sex were almost always included in the sample metadata. Study-wide conclusions, independent of this receptor: Clinical and demographic metadata were provided uncurated, with the amount varying by source and participant.

TCRbeta CDR3 regions were amplified from genomic DNA by means of the immunoSEQ Assay, a bias-controlled multiplex PCR. In the source study's methods: The number of nucleated cells in each sample was estimated by amplification of reference gene primers within the assay. To quantify the absolute abundance of each unique TCRbeta CDR3 rearrangement, sequence reads were collapsed and filtered. For each sample, productive Simpson clonality was calculated by taking the square root of Simpson's diversity index across productive rearrangements. TCRdb carries this immuneACCESS record with in-frame sequences only. Its versions omit some clonotypes, under half of them owing to an unresolved V gene in the studies checked, with the rest unexplained. That table supplies the V and J calls and clone size; D and trimming were determined from the DNA. The sample table holds tens of thousands of clones, of which roughly 79% were seen once. Of the sample, around a sixth falls within the top ten clones.

This receptor chain uses TRBV4-3 and TRBJ1-2; a tentative D match to TRBD1 spans 5 bases. Sequencing was performed on peripheral blood. The source of this sequence is a human donor in a cohort sampled during active COVID-19. The CDR3 region reads CASSQGGGYGYTF. The bases read TGCGCCAGCAGCCAAGGGGGCGGCTATGGCTACACCTTC.